The rows below give T cell receptor beta chains drawn from one sample of a study of T cells after yellow fever vaccination. TCRdb ran MiXCR on the 5' RACE reads and lists one entry per CDR3 protein. In the table there are just over 250,000 distinct CDR3 sequences, 5.2% of which are singletons. Sample: CD4+ T cells sorted from PBMCs, taken on the day of the yellow fever booster vaccination. The receptors here all came from a man between 18 and 29 years old who received the YFV17D yellow fever vaccine. CDR3s leave out the opening cysteine and the closing phenylalanine or tryptophan.

TRBV5-1,13,TRBJ1-4,ASSLTGATNEKLF
TRBV5-1,12,TRBJ2-1,ASSPSGGPHEQF
TRBV4-3,15,TRBJ1-2,ASSQAFRGGANYGYT
TRBV29-1,10,TRBJ2-1,SVVSLGDEQF
TRBV11-1,10,TRBJ2-7,ASSTRTGEQY
TRBV12-3/TRBV12-4,9,TRBJ1-2,ASSFLQGYT
TRBV2,10,TRBJ1-5,ASKLYNQPQH
TRBV5-1,11,TRBJ2-2,ASSFSGTGELF
TRBV7-9,10,TRBJ1-2,ATQGEVVGYT
TRBV10-1,12,TRBJ2-2,ASSGQGVGGELF
TRBV7-9,12,TRBJ2-3,ASSLSLTTDTQY
TRBV19,12,TRBJ2-6,ASSIGSGANVLT
TRBV30,9,TRBJ2-7,VLGDSYEQY
TRBV20-1,16,TRBJ2-2,SASNRGQVLGNTGELF
TRBV12-3/TRBV12-4,12,TRBJ2-3,ASSQLSRTDTQY
TRBV7-2,13,TRBJ2-1,ASSLGRTLWNEQF
TRBV20-1,9,TRBJ1-2,SARDSYGYT
TRBV3-1,12,TRBJ2-1,ASSQEFRINEQF
TRBV11-2,12,TRBJ1-1,ASSQRTGWTEAF
TRBV28,14,TRBJ2-1,ASSSSGSGGAYEQF
TRBV20-1,16,TRBJ2-4,SARAPGSSSIAKNIQY
TRBV5-5,11,TRBJ2-7,ASSFPASYEQY
TRBV9,12,TRBJ2-7,ASSTGTGSYEQY
TRBV6-2/TRBV6-3,16,TRBJ2-1,ASSYPRVAGVQWNEQF
TRBV3-1,12,TRBJ1-6,ASSRTGGNSPLH
TRBV12-3/TRBV12-4,13,TRBJ2-5,ASRLSGGAGETQY